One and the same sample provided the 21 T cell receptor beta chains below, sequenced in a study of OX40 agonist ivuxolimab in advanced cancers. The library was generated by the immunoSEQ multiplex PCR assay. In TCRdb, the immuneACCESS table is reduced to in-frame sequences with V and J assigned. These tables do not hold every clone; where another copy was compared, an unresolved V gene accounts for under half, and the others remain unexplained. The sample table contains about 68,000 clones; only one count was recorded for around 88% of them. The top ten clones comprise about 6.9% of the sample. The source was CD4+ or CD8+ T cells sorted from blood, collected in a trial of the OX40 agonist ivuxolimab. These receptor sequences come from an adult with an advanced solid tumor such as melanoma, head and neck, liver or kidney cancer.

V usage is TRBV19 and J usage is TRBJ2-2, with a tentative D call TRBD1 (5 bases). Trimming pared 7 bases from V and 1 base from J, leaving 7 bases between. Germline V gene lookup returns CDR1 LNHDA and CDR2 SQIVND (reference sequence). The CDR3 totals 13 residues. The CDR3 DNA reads TGTGCCAGTAACGACAGGAACACCGGGGAGCTGTTTTTT. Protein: CASNDRNTGELFF.

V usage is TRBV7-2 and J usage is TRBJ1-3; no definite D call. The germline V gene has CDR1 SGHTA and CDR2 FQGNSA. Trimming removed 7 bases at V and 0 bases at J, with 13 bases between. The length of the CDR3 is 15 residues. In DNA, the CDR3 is TGTGCCAGCACCTATTCTTCGACCTCTGGAAACACCATATATTTT. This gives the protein CASTYSSTSGNTIYF. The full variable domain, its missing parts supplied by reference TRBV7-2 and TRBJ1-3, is GAGVSQSPSNKVTEKGKDVELRCDPISGHTALYWYRQSLGQGLEFLIYFQGNSAPDKSGLPSDRFSAERTGGSVSTLTIQRTQQEDSAVYLCASTYSSTSGNTIYFGEGSWLTVV.

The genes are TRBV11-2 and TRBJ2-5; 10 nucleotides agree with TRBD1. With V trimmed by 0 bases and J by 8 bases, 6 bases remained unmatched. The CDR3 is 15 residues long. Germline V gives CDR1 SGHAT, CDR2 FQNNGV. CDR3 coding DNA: TGTGCCAGCAGCTTAGATCCGGGACAGGGGTCAACCCAGTACTTC. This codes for CASSLDPGQGSTQYF.

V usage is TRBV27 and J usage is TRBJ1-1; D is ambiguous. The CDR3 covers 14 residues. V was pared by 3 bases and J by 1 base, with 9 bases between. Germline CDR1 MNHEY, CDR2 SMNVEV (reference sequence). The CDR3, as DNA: TGTGCCAGCAGTTTGGGGATAAGGAACACTGAAGCTTTCTTT. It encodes CASSLGIRNTEAFF.

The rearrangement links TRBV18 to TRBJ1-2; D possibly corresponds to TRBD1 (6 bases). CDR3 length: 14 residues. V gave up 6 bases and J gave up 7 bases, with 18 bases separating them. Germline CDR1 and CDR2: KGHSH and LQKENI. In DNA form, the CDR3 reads TGTGCCAGCTCCTCCGCAGGGGATAGTCGTGGCTACACCTTC. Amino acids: CASSSAGDSRGYTF.

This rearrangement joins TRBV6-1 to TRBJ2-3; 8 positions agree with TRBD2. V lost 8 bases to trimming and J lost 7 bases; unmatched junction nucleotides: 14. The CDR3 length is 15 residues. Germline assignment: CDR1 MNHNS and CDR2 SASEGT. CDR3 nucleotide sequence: TGTGCCAGCCGGCCTCTTGCGGGGGGTACAAATACGCAGTATTTT. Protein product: CASRPLAGGTNTQYF.

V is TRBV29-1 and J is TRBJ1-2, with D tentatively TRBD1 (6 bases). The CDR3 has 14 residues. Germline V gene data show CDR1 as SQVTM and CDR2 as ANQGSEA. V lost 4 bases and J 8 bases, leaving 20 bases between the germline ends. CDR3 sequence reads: CSVVGWGPLRGYTF. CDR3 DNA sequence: TGCAGCGTTGTAGGCTGGGGGCCCCTAAGGGGCTACACCTTC.

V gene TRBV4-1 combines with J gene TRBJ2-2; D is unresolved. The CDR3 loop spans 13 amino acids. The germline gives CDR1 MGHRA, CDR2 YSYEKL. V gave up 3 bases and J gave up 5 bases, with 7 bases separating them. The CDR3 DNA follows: TGCGCCAGCAGCCAGGACCCAACCGGGGAGCTGTTTTTT. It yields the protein CASSQDPTGELFF.

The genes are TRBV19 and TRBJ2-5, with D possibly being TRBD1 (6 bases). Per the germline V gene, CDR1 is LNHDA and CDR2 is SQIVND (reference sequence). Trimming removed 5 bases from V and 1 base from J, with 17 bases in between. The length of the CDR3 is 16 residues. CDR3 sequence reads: CASSPKTGPSQETQYF. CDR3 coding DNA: TGTGCCAGTAGTCCAAAAACAGGGCCCTCCCAAGAGACCCAGTACTTC.

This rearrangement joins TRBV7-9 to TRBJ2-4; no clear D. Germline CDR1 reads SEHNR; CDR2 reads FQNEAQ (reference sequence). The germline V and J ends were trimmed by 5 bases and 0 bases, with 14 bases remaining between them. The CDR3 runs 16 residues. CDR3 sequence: CASSAPPKSAKNIQYF. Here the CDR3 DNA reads TGTGCCAGCAGCGCCCCCCCCAAGTCAGCCAAAAACATTCAGTACTTC.

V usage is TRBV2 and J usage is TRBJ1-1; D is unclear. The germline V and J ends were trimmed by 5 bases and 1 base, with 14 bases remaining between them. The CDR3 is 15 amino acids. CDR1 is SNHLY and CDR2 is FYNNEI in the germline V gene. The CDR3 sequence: CASSFLGPRNTEAFF. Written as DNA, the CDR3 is TGTGCCAGCAGTTTTTTAGGACCCAGGAACACTGAAGCTTTCTTT.

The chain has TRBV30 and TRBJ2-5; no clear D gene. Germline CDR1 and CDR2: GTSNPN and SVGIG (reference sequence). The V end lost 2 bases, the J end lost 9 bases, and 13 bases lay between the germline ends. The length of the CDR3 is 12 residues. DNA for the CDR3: TGTGCCTGGAGTCGAGTTTTTGGGGCCCAGTACTTC. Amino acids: CAWSRVFGAQYF.

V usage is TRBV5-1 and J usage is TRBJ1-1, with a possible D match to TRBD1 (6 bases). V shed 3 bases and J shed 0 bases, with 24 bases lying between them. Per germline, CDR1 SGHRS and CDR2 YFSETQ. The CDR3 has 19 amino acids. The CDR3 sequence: CASSSEIQGWGSMNTEAFF. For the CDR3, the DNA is TGCGCCAGCAGCTCGGAGATCCAGGGGTGGGGGTCCATGAACACTGAAGCTTTCTTT.

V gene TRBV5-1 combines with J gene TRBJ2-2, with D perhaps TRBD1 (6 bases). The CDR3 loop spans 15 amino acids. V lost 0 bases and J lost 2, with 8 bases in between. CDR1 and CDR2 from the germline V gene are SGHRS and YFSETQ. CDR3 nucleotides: TGCGCCAGCAGCTTGGGGACAGCTAACACCGGGGAGCTGTTTTTT. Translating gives CASSLGTANTGELFF.

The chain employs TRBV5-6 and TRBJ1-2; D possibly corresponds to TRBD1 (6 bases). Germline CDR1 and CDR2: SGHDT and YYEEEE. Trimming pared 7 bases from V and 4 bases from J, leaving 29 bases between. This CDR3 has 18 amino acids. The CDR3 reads CASPRMGGALKPSYGYTF. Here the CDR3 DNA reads TGTGCCAGCCCCCGGATGGGGGGGGCCTTAAAGCCGAGCTATGGCTACACCTTC. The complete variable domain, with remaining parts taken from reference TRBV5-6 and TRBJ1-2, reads DAGVTQSPTHLIKTRGQQVTLRCSPKSGHDTVSWYQQALGQGPQFIFQYYEEEERQRGNFPDRFSGHQFPNYSSELNVNALLLGDSALYLCASPRMGGALKPSYGYTFGSGTRLTVV.

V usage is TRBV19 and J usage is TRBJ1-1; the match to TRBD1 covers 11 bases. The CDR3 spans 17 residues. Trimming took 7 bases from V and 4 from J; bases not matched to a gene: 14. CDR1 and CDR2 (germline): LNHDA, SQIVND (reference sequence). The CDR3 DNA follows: TGTGCCAGTACTACCGGACAGGGGGCAGAGGACGGCACTGAAGCTTTCTTT. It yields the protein CASTTGQGAEDGTEAFF.

The DNA for the CDR3 is TGTGCCAGCAACTTCGAACAGGGGGGCTATGGCTACACCTTC. Its protein is CASNFEQGGYGYTF. The rearrangement links TRBV6-5 to TRBJ1-2, with 8 bases aligning to TRBD1. The CDR3 length is 14 residues. Trimming took 7 bases from V and 4 from J; bases not matched to a gene: 8. CDR1 is MNHEY, CDR2 SVGAGI, per germline.

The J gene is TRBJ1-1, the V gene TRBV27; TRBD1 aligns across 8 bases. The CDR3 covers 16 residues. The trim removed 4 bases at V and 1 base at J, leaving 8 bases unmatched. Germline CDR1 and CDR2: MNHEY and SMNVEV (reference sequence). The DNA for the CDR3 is TGTGCCAGCAGTTCCGTATACAGGGGGAGGAACACTGAAGCTTTCTTT. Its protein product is CASSSVYRGRNTEAFF.

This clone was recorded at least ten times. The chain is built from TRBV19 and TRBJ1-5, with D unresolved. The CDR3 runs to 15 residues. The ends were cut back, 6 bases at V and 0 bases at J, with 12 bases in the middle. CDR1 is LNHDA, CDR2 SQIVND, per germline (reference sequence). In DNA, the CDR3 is TGTGCCAGTAGAGCCTTGTGGGGTAGCAATCAGCCCCAGCATTTT. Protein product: CASRALWGSNQPQHF.

The CDR3 bases are TGTGCCAGCAGCCAAGAGCGATGGAGCAATCAGCCCCAGCATTTT. Its translation: CASSQERWSNQPQHF. V is TRBV4-2 and J is TRBJ1-5, with D hard to call. There are 15 residues in the CDR3. V gave up 0 bases and J gave up 1 base, with 7 bases separating them. The V gene's germline CDR1 is LGHNA and CDR2 YNFKEQ.

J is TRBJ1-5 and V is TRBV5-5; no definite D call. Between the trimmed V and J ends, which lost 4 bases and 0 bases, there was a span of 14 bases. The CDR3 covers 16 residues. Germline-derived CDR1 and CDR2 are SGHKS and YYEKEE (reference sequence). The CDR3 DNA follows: TGTGCCAGCAGCGCGGAGCTCCAGAGTAGCAATCAGCCCCAGCATTTT. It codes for CASSAELQSSNQPQHF.